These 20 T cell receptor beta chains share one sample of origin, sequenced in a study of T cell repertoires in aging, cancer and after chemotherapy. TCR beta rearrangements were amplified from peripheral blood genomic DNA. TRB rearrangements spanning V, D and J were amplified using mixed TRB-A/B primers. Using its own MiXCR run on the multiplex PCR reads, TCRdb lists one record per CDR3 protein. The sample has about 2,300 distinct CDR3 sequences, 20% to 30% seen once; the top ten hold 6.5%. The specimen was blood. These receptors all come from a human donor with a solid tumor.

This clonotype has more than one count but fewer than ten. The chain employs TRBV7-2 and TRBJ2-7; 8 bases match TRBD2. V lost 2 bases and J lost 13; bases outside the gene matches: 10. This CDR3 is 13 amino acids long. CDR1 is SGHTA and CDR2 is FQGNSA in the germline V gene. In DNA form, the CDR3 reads TGTGCCAGCAGCTTAAATGGACTAGCTAACCCCTACTTC. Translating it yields CASSLNGLANPYF. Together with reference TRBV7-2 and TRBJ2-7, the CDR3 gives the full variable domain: GAGVSQSPSNKVTEKGKDVELRCDPISGHTALYWYRQSLGQGLEFLIYFQGNSAPDKSGLPSDRFSAERTGGSVSTLTIQRTQQEDSAVYLCASSLNGLANPYFGPGTRLTVT.

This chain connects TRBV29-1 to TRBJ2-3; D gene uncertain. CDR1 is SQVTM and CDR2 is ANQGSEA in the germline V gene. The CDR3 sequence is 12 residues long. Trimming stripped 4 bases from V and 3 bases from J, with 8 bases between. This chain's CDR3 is CSVVPSTDTQYF. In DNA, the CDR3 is TGCAGCGTTGTGCCCAGTACAGATACGCAGTATTTT.

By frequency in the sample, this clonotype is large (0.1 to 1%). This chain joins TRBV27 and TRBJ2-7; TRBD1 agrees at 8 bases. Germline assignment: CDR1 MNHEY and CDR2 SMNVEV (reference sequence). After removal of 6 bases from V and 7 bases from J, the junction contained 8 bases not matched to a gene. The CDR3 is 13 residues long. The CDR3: CASRTGTGKEQYF. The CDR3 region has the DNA TGTGCCAGCAGGACCGGGACAGGAAAGGAGCAGTACTTC.

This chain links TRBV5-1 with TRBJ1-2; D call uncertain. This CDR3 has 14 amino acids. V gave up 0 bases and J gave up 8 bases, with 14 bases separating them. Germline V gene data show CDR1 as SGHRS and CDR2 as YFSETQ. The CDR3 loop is CASSLVGETEGYTF. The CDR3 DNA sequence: TGCGCCAGCAGCTTGGTTGGGGAAACGGAGGGCTACACCTTC.

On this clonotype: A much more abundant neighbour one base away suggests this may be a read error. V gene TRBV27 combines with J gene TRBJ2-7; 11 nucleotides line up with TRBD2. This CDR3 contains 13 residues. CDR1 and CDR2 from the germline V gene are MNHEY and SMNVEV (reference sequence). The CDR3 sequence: CASGGTSGYGQYF. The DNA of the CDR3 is TGTGCCAGCGGGGGGACTAGCGGCTACGGGCAGTACTTC.

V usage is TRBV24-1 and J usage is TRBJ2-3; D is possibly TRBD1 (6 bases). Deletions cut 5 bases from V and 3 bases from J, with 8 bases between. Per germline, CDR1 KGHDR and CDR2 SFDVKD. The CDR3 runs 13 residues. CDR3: CATSATGTDTQYF. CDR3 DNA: TGTGCCACCAGTGCCACAGGGACAGATACGCAGTATTTT.

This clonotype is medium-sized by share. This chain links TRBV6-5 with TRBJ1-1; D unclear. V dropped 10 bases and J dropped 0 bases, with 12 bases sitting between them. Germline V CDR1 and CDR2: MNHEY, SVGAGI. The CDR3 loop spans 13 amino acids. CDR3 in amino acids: CATRVTLNTEAFF. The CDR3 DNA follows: TGTGCCACCAGAGTAACGCTGAACACTGAAGCTTTCTTT.

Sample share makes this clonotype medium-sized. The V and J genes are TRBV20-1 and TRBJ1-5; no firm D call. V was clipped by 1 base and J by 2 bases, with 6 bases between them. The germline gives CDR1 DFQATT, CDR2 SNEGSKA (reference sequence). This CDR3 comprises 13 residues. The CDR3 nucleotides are TGCAGTGCTAGAGTAGGAGGCAATCAGCCCCAGCATTTT. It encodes CSARVGGNQPQHF.

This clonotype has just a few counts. The CDR3 DNA sequence: TGTGCCAGCCACGACCCACGGTCTATGAACACTGAAGCTTTCTTT. This gives the protein CASHDPRSMNTEAFF. This chain uses TRBV5-4 with TRBJ1-1; D ambiguous. The ends were cut back, 7 bases at V and 0 bases at J, with 16 bases in the middle. CDR3 length equals 15 residues. CDR1 SGHNT and CDR2 YYREEE come from the germline V gene (reference sequence).

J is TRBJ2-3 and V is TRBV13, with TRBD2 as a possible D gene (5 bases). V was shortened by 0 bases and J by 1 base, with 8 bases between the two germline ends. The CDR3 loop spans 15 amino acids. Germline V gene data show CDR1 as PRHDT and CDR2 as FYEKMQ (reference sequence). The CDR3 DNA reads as TGTGCCAGCAGCTTAGGACTAGTCGGCACAGATACGCAGTATTTT. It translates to CASSLGLVGTDTQYF. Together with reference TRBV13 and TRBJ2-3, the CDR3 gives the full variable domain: AAGVIQSPRHLIKEKRETATLKCYPIPRHDTVYWYQQGPGQDPQFLISFYEKMQSDKGSIPDRFSAQQFSDYHSELNMSSLELGDSALYFCASSLGLVGTDTQYFGPGTRLTVL.

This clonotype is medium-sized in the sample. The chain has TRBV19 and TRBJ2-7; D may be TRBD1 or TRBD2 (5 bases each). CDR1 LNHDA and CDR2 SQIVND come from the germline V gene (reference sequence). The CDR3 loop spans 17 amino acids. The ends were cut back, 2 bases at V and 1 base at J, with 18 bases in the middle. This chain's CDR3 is CASSITPGARTSYEQYF. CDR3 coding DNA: TGTGCCAGTAGTATAACACCCGGGGCAAGAACGTCCTACGAGCAGTACTTC.

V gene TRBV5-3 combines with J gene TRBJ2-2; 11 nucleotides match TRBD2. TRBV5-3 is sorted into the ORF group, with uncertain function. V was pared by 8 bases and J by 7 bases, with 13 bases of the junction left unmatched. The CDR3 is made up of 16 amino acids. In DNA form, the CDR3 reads TGTGCCAGGGGCGGGAGTAGCGGGAGGGTTAGCGGGGAGCTGTTTTTT. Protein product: CARGGSSGRVSGELFF.

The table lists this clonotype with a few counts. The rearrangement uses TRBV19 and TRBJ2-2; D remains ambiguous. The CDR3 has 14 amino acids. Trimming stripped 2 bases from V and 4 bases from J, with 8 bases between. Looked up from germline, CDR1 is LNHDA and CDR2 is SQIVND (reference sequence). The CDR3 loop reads CASSIMTPTGELFF. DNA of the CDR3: TGTGCCAGTAGTATAATGACACCCACCGGGGAGCTGTTTTTT.

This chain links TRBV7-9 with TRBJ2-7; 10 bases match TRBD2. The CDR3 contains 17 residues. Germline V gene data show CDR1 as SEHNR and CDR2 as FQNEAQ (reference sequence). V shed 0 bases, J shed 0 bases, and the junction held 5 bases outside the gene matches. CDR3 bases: TGTGCCAGCAGCTTAGCGTCCGGGACTAGCGCCTCCTACGAGCAGTACTTC. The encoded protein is CASSLASGTSASYEQYF.

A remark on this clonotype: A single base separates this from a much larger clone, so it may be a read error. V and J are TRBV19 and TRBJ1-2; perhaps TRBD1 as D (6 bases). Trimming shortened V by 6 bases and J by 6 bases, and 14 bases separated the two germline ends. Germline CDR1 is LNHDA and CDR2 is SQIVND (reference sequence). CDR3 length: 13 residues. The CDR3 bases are TGTGCCAGTAGGACAACAGGGAAAAATGGCTACACCTTC. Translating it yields CASRTTGKNGYTF.

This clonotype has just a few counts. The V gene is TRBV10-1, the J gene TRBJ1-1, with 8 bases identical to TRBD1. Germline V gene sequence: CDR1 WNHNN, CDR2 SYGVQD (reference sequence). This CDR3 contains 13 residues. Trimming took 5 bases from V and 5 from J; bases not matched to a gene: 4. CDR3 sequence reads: CASSLRQGTEAFF. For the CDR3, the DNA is TGCGCCAGCAGTTTAAGACAGGGGACTGAAGCTTTCTTT.

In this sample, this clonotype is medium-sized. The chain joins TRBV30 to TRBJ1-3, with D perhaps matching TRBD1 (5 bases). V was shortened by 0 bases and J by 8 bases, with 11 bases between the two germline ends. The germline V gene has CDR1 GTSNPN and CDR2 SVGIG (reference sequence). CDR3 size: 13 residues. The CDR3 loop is CAWSVDRGDTIYF. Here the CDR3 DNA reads TGTGCCTGGAGTGTTGATAGGGGAGACACCATATATTTT.

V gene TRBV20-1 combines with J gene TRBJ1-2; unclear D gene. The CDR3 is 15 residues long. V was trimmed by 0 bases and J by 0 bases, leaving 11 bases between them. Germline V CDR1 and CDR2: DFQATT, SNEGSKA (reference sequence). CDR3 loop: CSARDDPLANYGYTF. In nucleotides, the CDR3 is TGCAGTGCTAGAGACGATCCTCTCGCTAACTATGGCTACACCTTC.

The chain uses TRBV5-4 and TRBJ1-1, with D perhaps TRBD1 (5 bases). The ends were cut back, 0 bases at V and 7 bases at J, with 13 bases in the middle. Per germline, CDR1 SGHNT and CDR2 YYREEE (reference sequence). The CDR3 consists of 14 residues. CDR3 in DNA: TGTGCCAGCAGCTTGGTAAGATCGGACAATGAAGCTTTCTTT. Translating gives CASSLVRSDNEAFF.

As DNA, the CDR3 is TGTGCCAGCAGTAGTGGCGGCTTTCGGGGGCAGTACTTC. Its translation: CASSSGGFRGQYF. This chain uses TRBV28 with TRBJ2-7; possibly TRBD2 for D (5 bases). The germline V and J ends were trimmed by 5 bases and 9 bases, with 17 bases remaining between them. The CDR3 covers 13 residues. CDR1 and CDR2 (germline): MDHEN, SYDVKM.